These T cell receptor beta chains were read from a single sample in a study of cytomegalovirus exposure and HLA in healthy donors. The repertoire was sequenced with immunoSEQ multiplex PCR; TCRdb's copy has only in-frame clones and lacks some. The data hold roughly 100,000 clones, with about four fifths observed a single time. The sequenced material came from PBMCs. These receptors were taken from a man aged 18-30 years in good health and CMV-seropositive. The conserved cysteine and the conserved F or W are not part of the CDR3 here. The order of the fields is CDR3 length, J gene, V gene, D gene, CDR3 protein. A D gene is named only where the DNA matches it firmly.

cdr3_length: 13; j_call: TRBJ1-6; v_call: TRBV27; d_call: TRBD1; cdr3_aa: ASSTTILQGGPLH
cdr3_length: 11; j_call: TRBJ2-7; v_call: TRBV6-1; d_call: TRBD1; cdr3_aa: ASSRDRRGEQY
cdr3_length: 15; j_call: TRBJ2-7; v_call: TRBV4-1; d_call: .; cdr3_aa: ASRPFPNHRAPYEQY
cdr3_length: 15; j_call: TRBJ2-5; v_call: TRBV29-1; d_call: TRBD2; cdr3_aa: SVEGTSGDQLQEKRY
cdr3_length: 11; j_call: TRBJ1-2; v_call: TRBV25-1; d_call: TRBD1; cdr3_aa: ASSRTGGYGYT
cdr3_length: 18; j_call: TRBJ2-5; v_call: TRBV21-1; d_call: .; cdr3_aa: ASSKDWRTGVSSAQETQY
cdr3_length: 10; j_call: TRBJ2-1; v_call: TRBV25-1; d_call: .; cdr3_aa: ASNYRYNEQF
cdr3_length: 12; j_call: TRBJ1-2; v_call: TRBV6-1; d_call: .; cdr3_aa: ASSGVSKKDGYT
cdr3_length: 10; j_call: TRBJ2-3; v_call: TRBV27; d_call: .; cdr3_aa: ASSSGADTQY
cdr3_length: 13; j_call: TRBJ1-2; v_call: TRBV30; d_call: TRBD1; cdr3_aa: AWSAQDRTVRGYT
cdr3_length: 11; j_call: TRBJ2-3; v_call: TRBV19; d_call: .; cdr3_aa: ASSAGVGDTQY
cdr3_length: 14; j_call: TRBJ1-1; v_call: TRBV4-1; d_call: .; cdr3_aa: ASSQGRLGDWTEAF
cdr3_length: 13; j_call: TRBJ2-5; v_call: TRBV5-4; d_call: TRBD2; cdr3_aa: ASSLLAGVQETQY
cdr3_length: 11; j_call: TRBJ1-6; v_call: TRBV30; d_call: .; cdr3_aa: ASRTDYNSPLH
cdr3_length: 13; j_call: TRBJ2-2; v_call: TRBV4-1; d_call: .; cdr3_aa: ASSQQGSNTGELF
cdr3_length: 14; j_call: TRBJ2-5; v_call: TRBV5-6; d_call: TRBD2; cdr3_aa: ASSLGGRGGQETQY
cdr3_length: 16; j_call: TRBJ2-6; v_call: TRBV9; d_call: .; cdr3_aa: ASSVGSVFSSGANVLT
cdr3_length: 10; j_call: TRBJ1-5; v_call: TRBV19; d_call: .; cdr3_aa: ASRQGSQPQH
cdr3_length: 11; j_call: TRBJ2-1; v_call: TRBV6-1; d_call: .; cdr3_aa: AGAPAGKNEQF
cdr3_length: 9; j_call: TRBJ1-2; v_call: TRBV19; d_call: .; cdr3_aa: ASMANYGYT